Presented here are 3 T cell receptor beta chains from one specimen sequenced in a study of T cell responses to AZD1222 COVID-19 vaccine. Profiled with immunoSEQ multiplex PCR; TCRdb holds only in-frame clones, not every one. The table lists approximately 190,000 clones, roughly 92% of them singletons, with approximately 1.5% in the top ten. The sequencing used peripheral blood, collected on day 0 of AZD1222 vaccination. The receptors come from an adult in good health.

This clone was seen more than once but under ten times. Other DNA sequences in the same sample also yield this CDR3. The CDR3 protein is CASSPRTVNQPQHF. CDR3 coding DNA: TGTGCCAGCAGCCCACGGACAGTTAATCAGCCCCAGCATTTT. The V call is TRBV7-8, the J call TRBJ1-5, with D perhaps TRBD1 (6 bases). CDR1 is SGHVS, CDR2 FQNEAQ, per germline. V was trimmed by 5 bases and J by 4 bases, leaving 12 bases between them. The CDR3 length is 14 residues.

The chain is built from TRBV4-1 and TRBJ2-2; D is ambiguous. Between the trimmed V and J ends, which lost 2 bases and 6 bases, there was a span of 16 bases. Germline V CDR1 and CDR2: MGHRA, YSYEKL. The CDR3 covers 16 residues. CDR3 amino acids: CASSQSVLIFSGELFF. The CDR3, as DNA: TGCGCCAGCAGCCAATCAGTTCTGATATTCTCCGGGGAGCTGTTTTTT.

In its sample, this clone was seen a few times. This chain connects TRBV30 to TRBJ1-5; possible D gene TRBD1, 5 bases. Trimming took off 1 base at V and 3 bases at J, with 13 bases between the two ends. Looked up from germline, CDR1 is GTSNPN and CDR2 is SVGIG (reference sequence). The CDR3 extends over 15 amino acids. The CDR3 loop reads CAWSGGDGNNQPQHF. The CDR3 DNA reads as TGTGCCTGGAGTGGGGGGGACGGCAACAATCAGCCCCAGCATTTT.